Given below is one T cell receptor beta chain in context. Its antigen is unknown. A clone one base away is much larger, so this may be a read error. It was with a sample-barcoded 5' primer and a J-beta primer mix that a second PCR of roughly 7 to 12 cycles was run. MiXCR was run by TCRdb on the 5' RACE reads, yielding one entry per CDR3 protein. The sample contains over 550,000 distinct CDR3 sequences, approximately 30% of which appear only once. The V end was cut by 0 bases, the J end by 1 base, with 14 bases between. Germline assignment: CDR1 SGDLS and CDR2 YYNGEE. This CDR3 comprises 16 residues. The data originate from a study of blood T cells in healthy people across ages. Findings and limits, study-wide: Observed TCR beta diversity showed a strong correlation with the percentage of naive T cells as measured by flow cytometry.

The chain has TRBV9 and TRBJ2-7; D remains ambiguous. This clonotype was obtained from a woman of 80 years or more in good health. Sequenced input: blood. CDR3 coding DNA: TGTGCCAGCAGCGTAGATCAGCTCGCTAGGTCCTACGAGCAGTACGTC. It codes for CASSVDQLARSYEQYV.